These T cell receptor beta chains were read from a single sample in a study of early T cells in non-severe SARS-CoV-2 infection. TCRdb redid the calling of the 5' RACE reads with MiXCR, one entry per CDR3 protein. The data hold roughly 70,000 distinct CDR3 sequences, with around 20% observed a single time. The sequencing here drew on whole blood, taken at baseline. The receptors come from an adult who was a healthcare worker with PCR-confirmed SARS-CoV-2 infection or an uninfected control (not recorded which). The CDR3 runs from the conserved cysteine through the conserved F or W. The D gene is left open where the match is weak. Clone size is given for some rows only: seen once, a few or many times, or a class if the clone is expanded.

v_gene: TRBV20-1; abundance: few; j_gene: TRBJ1-4; d_gene: NA; CDR3nt: TGCAGTGCTAGAGATGGCAGGTTGAATGAAAAACTGTTTTTT; CDR3aa: CSARDGRLNEKLFF
v_gene: TRBV9; abundance: NA; j_gene: TRBJ2-3; d_gene: TRBD2; CDR3nt: TGTGCCAGCAGTGACCGACTAGCGGGGATCACAGATACGCAGTATTTT; CDR3aa: CASSDRLAGITDTQYF
v_gene: TRBV12-3/TRBV12-4; abundance: NA; j_gene: TRBJ2-7; d_gene: NA; CDR3nt: TGTGCCAGCAGTTTGCACAGGCTCCCCTACGAGCAGTACTTC; CDR3aa: CASSLHRLPYEQYF
v_gene: TRBV7-9; abundance: NA; j_gene: TRBJ2-5; d_gene: TRBD2; CDR3nt: TGTGCCAGCAGCTTAAATCCAGCGGGGCCACAAGAGACCCAGTACTTC; CDR3aa: CASSLNPAGPQETQYF
v_gene: TRBV5-1; abundance: NA; j_gene: TRBJ1-1; d_gene: NA; CDR3nt: TGCGCCAGCAGGAGAGTGAGAATGAACACTGAAGCTTTCTTT; CDR3aa: CASRRVRMNTEAFF
v_gene: TRBV3-1; abundance: NA; j_gene: TRBJ1-1; d_gene: TRBD1; CDR3nt: TGTGCCAGCACCAGGACAGGGTTCTACACTGAAGCTTTCTTT; CDR3aa: CASTRTGFYTEAFF
v_gene: TRBV4-2; abundance: NA; j_gene: TRBJ2-7; d_gene: NA; CDR3nt: TGTGCCAGCAGCCAAGTAATGGGCTACGAGCAGTACTTC; CDR3aa: CASSQVMGYEQYF
v_gene: TRBV2; abundance: NA; j_gene: TRBJ2-2; d_gene: NA; CDR3nt: TGTGCCAGCAGGCTTCTCCCGAACACCGGGGAGCTGTTTTTT; CDR3aa: CASRLLPNTGELFF
v_gene: TRBV29-1; abundance: NA; j_gene: TRBJ2-7; d_gene: TRBD1; CDR3nt: TGCAGCGTTGGGACAGGGGGCGACAAGCAGTACTTC; CDR3aa: CSVGTGGDKQYF
v_gene: TRBV20-1; abundance: many; j_gene: TRBJ1-6; d_gene: TRBD1; CDR3nt: TGCAGTGCTTTACCACAGGGGACAGGCAATTCACCCCTCCACTTT; CDR3aa: CSALPQGTGNSPLHF
v_gene: TRBV20-1; abundance: many; j_gene: TRBJ2-7; d_gene: NA; CDR3nt: TGCAGTGCTGGCCCGAATGGCAACGAGCAGTACTTC; CDR3aa: CSAGPNGNEQYF
v_gene: TRBV19; abundance: NA; j_gene: TRBJ2-7; d_gene: NA; CDR3nt: TGTGCCAGTCGGTCGGGGAGCTCCTACGAGCAGTACTTC; CDR3aa: CASRSGSSYEQYF
v_gene: TRBV29-1; abundance: few; j_gene: TRBJ2-2; d_gene: NA; CDR3nt: TGCAGCGTTCTTGAGGAGAACACCGGGGAGCTGTTTTTT; CDR3aa: CSVLEENTGELFF
v_gene: TRBV28; abundance: NA; j_gene: TRBJ1-3; d_gene: NA; CDR3nt: TGTGCCAGCAGTTTTCGAGGAGTCGGAAACACCATATATTTT; CDR3aa: CASSFRGVGNTIYF
v_gene: TRBV18; abundance: few; j_gene: TRBJ2-3; d_gene: TRBD1; CDR3nt: TGTGCCAGCTCACCTGGGACAGTAAGCACAGATACGCAGTATTTT; CDR3aa: CASSPGTVSTDTQYF
v_gene: TRBV14; abundance: many; j_gene: TRBJ2-3; d_gene: NA; CDR3nt: TGTGCCAGCAGCCCACAACTCCCTGGGAGCACAGATACGCAGTATTTT; CDR3aa: CASSPQLPGSTDTQYF
v_gene: TRBV12-3/TRBV12-4; abundance: NA; j_gene: TRBJ2-1; d_gene: NA; CDR3nt: TGTGCCAGCAGTTTCGGGAGTAATGAGCAGTTCTTC; CDR3aa: CASSFGSNEQFF
v_gene: TRBV28; abundance: NA; j_gene: TRBJ2-3; d_gene: NA; CDR3nt: TGTGCCAGCAGTCGTAGCGAGGGTACGCAGTATTTT; CDR3aa: CASSRSEGTQYF
v_gene: TRBV7-9; abundance: NA; j_gene: TRBJ1-2; d_gene: TRBD1; CDR3nt: TGTGCCAGCAGCCGGGACAGGGTCTATGGCTACACCTTC; CDR3aa: CASSRDRVYGYTF
v_gene: TRBV7-9; abundance: NA; j_gene: TRBJ1-2; d_gene: NA; CDR3nt: TGTGCCAGCAGCTTAGCGTCTGTGACGCGTGACTATGGCTACACCTTC; CDR3aa: CASSLASVTRDYGYTF
v_gene: TRBV29-1; abundance: NA; j_gene: TRBJ1-1; d_gene: NA; CDR3nt: TGCAGCGTTGAAGAGGTCGGAGAGAACACTGAAGCTTTCTTT; CDR3aa: CSVEEVGENTEAFF
v_gene: TRBV28; abundance: NA; j_gene: TRBJ1-1; d_gene: NA; CDR3nt: TGTGCCAGCAGTACACGGATTAACATGAACACTGAAGCTTTCTTT; CDR3aa: CASSTRINMNTEAFF
v_gene: TRBV25-1; abundance: many; j_gene: TRBJ2-1; d_gene: NA; CDR3nt: TGTGCCAGCAGTGAAGGTCGGAGGACTTACAATGAGCAGTTCTTC; CDR3aa: CASSEGRRTYNEQFF
v_gene: TRBV10-2; abundance: many; j_gene: TRBJ1-1; d_gene: TRBD1; CDR3nt: TGCGCCAGCAGCAGGGACAGTCGGGATGAAGCTTTCTTT; CDR3aa: CASSRDSRDEAFF
v_gene: TRBV28; abundance: few; j_gene: TRBJ1-5; d_gene: NA; CDR3nt: TGTGCCAGCAGTTTAGCCGCAGGGGCCAGCAATCAGCCCCAGCATTTT; CDR3aa: CASSLAAGASNQPQHF
v_gene: TRBV7-9; abundance: few; j_gene: TRBJ2-7; d_gene: NA; CDR3nt: TGTGCCAGCAGATATGAAGATACGGGGGAGCAGTACTTC; CDR3aa: CASRYEDTGEQYF
v_gene: TRBV6-1; abundance: many; j_gene: TRBJ2-5; d_gene: NA; CDR3nt: TGTGCCAGCAGTGCCCAGGGGCGCGGGACCCAGTACTTC; CDR3aa: CASSAQGRGTQYF
v_gene: TRBV7-6; abundance: many; j_gene: TRBJ2-3; d_gene: NA; CDR3nt: TGTGCCAGCAGCTTATTTAGGAAAACTAGCACAGATACGCAGTATTTT; CDR3aa: CASSLFRKTSTDTQYF
v_gene: TRBV7-6; abundance: NA; j_gene: TRBJ2-4; d_gene: TRBD1; CDR3nt: TGTGCCAGCAGCCCACGACCGGGACAGGGAAGCGGCATTCAGTACTTC; CDR3aa: CASSPRPGQGSGIQYF
v_gene: TRBV2; abundance: NA; j_gene: TRBJ1-2; d_gene: NA; CDR3nt: TGTGCCAGCACGGACAGACCTTATGGCTACACCTTC; CDR3aa: CASTDRPYGYTF
v_gene: TRBV6-1; abundance: few; j_gene: TRBJ2-1; d_gene: NA; CDR3nt: TGTGCCAGCGGGACTTACTCCTACAATGAGCAGTTCTTC; CDR3aa: CASGTYSYNEQFF
v_gene: TRBV28; abundance: NA; j_gene: TRBJ1-4; d_gene: NA; CDR3nt: TGTGCCAGCGGGAACACCGAAAAACTGTTTTTT; CDR3aa: CASGNTEKLFF
v_gene: TRBV11-3; abundance: NA; j_gene: TRBJ2-5; d_gene: NA; CDR3nt: TGTGCCAGCAGCTTAGATGGGCAGACCCAGTACTTC; CDR3aa: CASSLDGQTQYF
v_gene: TRBV12-3/TRBV12-4; abundance: NA; j_gene: TRBJ2-3; d_gene: NA; CDR3nt: TGTGCCAGCAGATTAGGGATCACAGATACGCAGTATTTT; CDR3aa: CASRLGITDTQYF
v_gene: TRBV7-9; abundance: NA; j_gene: TRBJ1-2; d_gene: NA; CDR3nt: TGTGCCAGCAGCTGGGGTCCCACAGGCCGGGTGGCTGGCTACACCTTC; CDR3aa: CASSWGPTGRVAGYTF
v_gene: TRBV10-2; abundance: few; j_gene: TRBJ2-5; d_gene: NA; CDR3nt: TGCGCCAGCAAATCGGGGAGCGAGACCCAGTACTTC; CDR3aa: CASKSGSETQYF